This T cell receptor (beta chain) was obtained from a study of beta chain features in type 1 diabetes. As for the study in general: Regarding age, gender and cell yields, patients proved similar to healthy donors.

The CDR3 is 14 residues long. Trimming cost V 5 bases and J 2 bases, with 13 bases left between them. CDR1 is GTSNPN and CDR2 is SVGIG in the germline V gene (reference sequence). Study-level points and caveats: Sampled from patients, naive, central memory and Treg TCRB repertoires appeared more similar than those sampled from healthy donors. In every one of the four CD4+ subsets, TCRB CDR3s were moderately but significantly shorter in Type 1 diabetes patients. With patients and controls alike, PCR might favor shorter templates to an equal degree.

This clone occurred a few times. The target antigen is unknown. By way of CD45RO/CCR7/CD25/CD127/CD95/CD27, the CD4+ regulatory, stem cell-like memory, central memory and naive cells were sorted. TCRB transcripts that were expressed got sequenced, as all of the isolated RNA had been reverse transcribed. Clones were sequenced by immunoSEQ multiplex PCR, and TCRdb holds only the in-frame ones, with some missing. The repertoire has some 270,000 clones, about a tenth of them found once; the top ten carry around 0.015%. This clonotype was obtained from a man aged 25-40 years with type 1 diabetes. The rearrangement links TRBV30 to TRBJ1-5, with a possible D match to TRBD1 (5 bases). Sample: naive CD4+ T cells from blood. The chain's CDR3 is CAWGAGTGNQPQHF. The CDR3 DNA sequence: TGTGCCTGGGGAGCGGGGACGGGCAATCAGCCCCAGCATTTT.